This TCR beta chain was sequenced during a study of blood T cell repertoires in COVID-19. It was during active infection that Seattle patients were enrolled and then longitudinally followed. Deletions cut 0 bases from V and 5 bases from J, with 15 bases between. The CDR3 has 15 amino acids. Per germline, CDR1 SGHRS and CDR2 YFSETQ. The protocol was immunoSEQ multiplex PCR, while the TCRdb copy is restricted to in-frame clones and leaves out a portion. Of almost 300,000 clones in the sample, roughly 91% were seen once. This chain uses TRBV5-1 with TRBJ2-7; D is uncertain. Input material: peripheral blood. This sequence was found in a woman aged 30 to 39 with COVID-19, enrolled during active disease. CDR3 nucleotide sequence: TGCGCCAGCAGCTTGGAAAACCCAGTACCCGACGAGCAGTACTTC. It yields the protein CASSLENPVPDEQYF.